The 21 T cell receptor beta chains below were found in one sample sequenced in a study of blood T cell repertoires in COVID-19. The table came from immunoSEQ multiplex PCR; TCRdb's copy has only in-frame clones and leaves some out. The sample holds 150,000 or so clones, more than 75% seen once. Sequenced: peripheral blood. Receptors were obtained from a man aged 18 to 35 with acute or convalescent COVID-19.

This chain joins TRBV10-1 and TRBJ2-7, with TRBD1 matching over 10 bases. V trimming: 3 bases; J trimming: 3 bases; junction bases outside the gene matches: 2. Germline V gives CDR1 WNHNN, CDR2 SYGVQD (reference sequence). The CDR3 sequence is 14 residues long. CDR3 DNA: TGCGCCAGCAGTGAAGGGACAGGGGACTACGAGCAGTACTTC. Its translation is CASSEGTGDYEQYF.

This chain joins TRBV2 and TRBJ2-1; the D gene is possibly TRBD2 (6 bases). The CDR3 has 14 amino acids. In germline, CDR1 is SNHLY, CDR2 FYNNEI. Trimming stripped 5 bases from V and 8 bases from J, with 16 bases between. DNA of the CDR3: TGTGCCAGCAGTTATTCCATAGCGGCAGATGAGCAGTTCTTC. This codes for CASSYSIAADEQFF. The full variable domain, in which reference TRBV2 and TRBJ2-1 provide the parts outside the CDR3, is EPEVTQTPSHQVTQMGQEVILRCVPISNHLYFYWYRQILGQKVEFLVSFYNNEISEKSEIFDDQFSVERPDGSNFTLKIRSTKLEDSAMYFCASSYSIAADEQFFGPGTRLTVL.

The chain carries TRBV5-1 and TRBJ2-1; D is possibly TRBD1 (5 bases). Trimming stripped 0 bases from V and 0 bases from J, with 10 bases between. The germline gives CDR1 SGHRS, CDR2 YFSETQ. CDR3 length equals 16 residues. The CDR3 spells CASSLDGHRSYNEQFF. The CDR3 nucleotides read TGCGCCAGCAGCTTGGACGGACACCGCTCCTACAATGAGCAGTTCTTC.

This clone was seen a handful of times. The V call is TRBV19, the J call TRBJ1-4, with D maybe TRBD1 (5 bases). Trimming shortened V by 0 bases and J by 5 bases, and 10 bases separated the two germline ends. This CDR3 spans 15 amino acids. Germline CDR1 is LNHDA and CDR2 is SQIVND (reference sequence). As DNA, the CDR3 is TGTGCCAGTAGTATAGATACCAGACAGAATGAAAAACTGTTTTTT. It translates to CASSIDTRQNEKLFF.

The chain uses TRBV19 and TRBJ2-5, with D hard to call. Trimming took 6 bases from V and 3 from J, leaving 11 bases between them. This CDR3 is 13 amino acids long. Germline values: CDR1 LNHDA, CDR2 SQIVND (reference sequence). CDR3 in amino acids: CASRGWAEETQYF. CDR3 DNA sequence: TGTGCCAGTAGAGGATGGGCAGAAGAGACCCAGTACTTC. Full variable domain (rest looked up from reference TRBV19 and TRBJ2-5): DGGITQSPKYLFRKEGQNVTLSCEQNLNHDAMYWYRQDPGQGLRLIYYSQIVNDFQKGDIAEGYSVSREKKESFPLTVTSAQKNPTAFYLCASRGWAEETQYFGPGTRLLVL.

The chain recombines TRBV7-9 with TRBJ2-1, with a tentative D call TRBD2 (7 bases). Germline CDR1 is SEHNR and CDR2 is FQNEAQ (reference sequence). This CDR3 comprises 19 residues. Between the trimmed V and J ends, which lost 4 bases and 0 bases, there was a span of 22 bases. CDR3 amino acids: CASSSIPGGHSSSYNEQFF. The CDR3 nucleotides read TGTGCCAGCAGCTCAATACCGGGGGGACACAGTAGCTCCTACAATGAGCAGTTCTTC.

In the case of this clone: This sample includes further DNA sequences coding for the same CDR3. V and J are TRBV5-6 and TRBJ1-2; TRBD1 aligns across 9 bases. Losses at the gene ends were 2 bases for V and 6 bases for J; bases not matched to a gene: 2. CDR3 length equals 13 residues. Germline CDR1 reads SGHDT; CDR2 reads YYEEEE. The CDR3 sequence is CASSLGQGNGYTF. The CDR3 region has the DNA TGTGCCAGCAGCTTAGGACAGGGGAATGGCTACACCTTC.

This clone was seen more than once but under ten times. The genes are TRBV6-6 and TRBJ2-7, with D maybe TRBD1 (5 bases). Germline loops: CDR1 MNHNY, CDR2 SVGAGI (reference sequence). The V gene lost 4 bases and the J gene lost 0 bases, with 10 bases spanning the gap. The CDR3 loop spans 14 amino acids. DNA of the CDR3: TGTGCCAGCAGTTCCCAGGGTAGCTCCTACGAGCAGTACTTC. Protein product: CASSSQGSSYEQYF.

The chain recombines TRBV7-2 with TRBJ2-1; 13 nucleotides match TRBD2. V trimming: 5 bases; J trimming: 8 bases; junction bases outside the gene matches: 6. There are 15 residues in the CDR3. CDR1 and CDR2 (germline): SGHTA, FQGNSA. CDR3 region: CASSPRTSGGHEQFF. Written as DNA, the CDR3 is TGTGCCAGCAGCCCACGGACTAGCGGGGGCCATGAGCAGTTCTTC.

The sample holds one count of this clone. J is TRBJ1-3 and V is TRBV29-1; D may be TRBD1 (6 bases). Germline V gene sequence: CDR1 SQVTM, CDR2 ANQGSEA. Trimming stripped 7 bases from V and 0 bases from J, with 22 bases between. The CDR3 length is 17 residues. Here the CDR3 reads CSATTLGHYSSGNTIYF. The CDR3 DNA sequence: TGCAGCGCCACAACGTTGGGACACTATTCCTCTGGAAACACCATATATTTT.

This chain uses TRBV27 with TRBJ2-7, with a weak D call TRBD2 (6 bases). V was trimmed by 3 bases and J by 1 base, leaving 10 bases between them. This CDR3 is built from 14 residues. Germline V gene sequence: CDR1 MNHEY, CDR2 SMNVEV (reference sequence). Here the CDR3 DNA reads TGTGCCAGCAGTTTCCGGGACTCATCCTACGAGCAGTACTTC. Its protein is CASSFRDSSYEQYF.

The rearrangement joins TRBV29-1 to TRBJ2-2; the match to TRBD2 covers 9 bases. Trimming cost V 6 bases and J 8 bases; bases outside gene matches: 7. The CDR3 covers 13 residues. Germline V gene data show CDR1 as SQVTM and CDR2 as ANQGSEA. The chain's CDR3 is CSVRTSAIGELFF. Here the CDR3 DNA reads TGCAGCGTGAGGACTAGCGCCATAGGGGAGCTGTTTTTT.

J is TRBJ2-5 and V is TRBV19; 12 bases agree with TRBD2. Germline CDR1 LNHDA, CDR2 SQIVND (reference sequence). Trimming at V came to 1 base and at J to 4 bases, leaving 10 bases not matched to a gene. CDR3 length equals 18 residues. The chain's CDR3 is CASSIGTSGGPNSETQYF. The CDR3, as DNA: TGTGCCAGTAGTATAGGAACTAGCGGGGGGCCAAATTCAGAGACCCAGTACTTC.

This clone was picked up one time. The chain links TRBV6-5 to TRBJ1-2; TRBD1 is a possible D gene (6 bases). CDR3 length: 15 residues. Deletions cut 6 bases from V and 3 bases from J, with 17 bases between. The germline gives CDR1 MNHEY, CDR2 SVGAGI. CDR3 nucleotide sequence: TGTGCCAGCAGACGACTACAGGGTCGCGACTATGGCTACACCTTC. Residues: CASRRLQGRDYGYTF.

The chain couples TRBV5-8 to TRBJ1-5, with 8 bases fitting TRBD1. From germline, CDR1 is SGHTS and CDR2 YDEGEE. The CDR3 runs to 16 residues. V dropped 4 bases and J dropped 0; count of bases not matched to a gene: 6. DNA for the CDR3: TGTGCCAGCAGCCCGGACAGGGTTAATAGCAATCAGCCCCAGCATTTT. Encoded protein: CASSPDRVNSNQPQHF.

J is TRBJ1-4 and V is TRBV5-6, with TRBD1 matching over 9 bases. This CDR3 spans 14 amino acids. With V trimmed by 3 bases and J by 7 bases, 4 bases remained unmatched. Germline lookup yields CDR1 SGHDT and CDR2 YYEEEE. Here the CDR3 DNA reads TGTGCCAGCAGCTCCCAGACAGGGGGTGAAAAACTGTTTTTT. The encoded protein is CASSSQTGGEKLFF. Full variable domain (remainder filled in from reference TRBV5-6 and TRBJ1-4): DAGVTQSPTHLIKTRGQQVTLRCSPKSGHDTVSWYQQALGQGPQFIFQYYEEEERQRGNFPDRFSGHQFPNYSSELNVNALLLGDSALYLCASSSQTGGEKLFFGSGTQLSVL.

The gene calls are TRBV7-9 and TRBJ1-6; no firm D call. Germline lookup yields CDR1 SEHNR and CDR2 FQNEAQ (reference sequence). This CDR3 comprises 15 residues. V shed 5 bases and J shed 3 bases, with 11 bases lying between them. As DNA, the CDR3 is TGTGCCAGCAGCACCGCGGGAATCTATAATTCACCCCTCCACTTT. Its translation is CASSTAGIYNSPLHF. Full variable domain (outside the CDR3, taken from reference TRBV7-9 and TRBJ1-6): DTGVSQNPRHKITKRGQNVTFRCDPISEHNRLYWYRQTLGQGPEFLTYFQNEAQLEKSRLLSDRFSAERPKGSFSTLEIQRTEQGDSAMYLCASSTAGIYNSPLHFGNGTRLTVT.

CDR3 coding DNA: TGTGCCACCAGTGATTTCAGCAGGTTCGGAGAGACCCAGTACTTC. It yields the protein CATSDFSRFGETQYF. The rearrangement uses TRBV24-1 and TRBJ2-5; D ambiguous. V gave up 1 base and J gave up 4 bases, with 12 bases separating them. The germline CDR1 and CDR2 sequences are KGHDR and SFDVKD. The CDR3 is 15 residues long.

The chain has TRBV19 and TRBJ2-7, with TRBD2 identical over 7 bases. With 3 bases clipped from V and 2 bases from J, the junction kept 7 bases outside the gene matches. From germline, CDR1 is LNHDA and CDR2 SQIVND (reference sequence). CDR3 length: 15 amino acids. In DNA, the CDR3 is TGTGCCAGTAGTATCGAGCCGGGGGGAGCCTACGAGCAGTACTTC. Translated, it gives CASSIEPGGAYEQYF. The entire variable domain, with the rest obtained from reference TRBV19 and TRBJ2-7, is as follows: DGGITQSPKYLFRKEGQNVTLSCEQNLNHDAMYWYRQDPGQGLRLIYYSQIVNDFQKGDIAEGYSVSREKKESFPLTVTSAQKNPTAFYLCASSIEPGGAYEQYFGPGTRLTVT.

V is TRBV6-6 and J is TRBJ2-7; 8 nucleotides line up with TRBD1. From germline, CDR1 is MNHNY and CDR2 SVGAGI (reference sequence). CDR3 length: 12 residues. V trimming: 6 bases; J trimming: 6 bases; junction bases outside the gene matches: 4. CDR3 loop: CASSSGGGEQYF. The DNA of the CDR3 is TGTGCCAGCAGCTCAGGGGGCGGCGAGCAGTACTTC.

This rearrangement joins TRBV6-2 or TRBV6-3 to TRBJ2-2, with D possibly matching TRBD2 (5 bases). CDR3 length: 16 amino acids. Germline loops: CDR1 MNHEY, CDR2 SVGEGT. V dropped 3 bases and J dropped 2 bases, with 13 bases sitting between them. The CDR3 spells CASSYRTDFNTGELFF. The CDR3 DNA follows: TGTGCCAGCAGTTATAGGACTGACTTTAACACCGGGGAGCTGTTTTTT.